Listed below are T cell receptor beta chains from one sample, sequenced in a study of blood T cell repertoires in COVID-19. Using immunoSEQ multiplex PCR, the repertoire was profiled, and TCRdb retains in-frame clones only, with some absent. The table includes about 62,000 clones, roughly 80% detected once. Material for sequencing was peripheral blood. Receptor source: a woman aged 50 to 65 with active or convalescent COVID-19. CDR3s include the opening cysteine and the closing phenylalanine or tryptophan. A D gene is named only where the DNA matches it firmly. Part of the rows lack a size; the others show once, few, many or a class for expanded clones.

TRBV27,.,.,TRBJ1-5,CASLERHPHF,TGTGCCAGCTTAGAACGACACCCGCATTTT
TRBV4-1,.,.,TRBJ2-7,CASSGDPYEQYF,TGCGCTTCGTCCGGAGACCCCTACGAGCAGTACTTC
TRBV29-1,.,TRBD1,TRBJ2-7,CSVGAGTGSYEQYF,TGCAGCGTGGGGGCAGGGACAGGGTCCTACGAGCAGTACTTC
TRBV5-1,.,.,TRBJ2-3,CASSLAGVTDTQYF,TGCGCCAGCAGCTTGGCGGGAGTAACAGATACGCAGTATTTT
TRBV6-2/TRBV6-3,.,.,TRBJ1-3,CASSTSQGAFGNTIYF,TGTGCCAGCAGCACTTCACAGGGCGCCTTCGGAAACACCATATATTTT
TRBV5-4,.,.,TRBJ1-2,CASSLPGLNYGYTF,TGTGCCAGCAGCTTGCCAGGGCTCAACTATGGCTACACCTTC
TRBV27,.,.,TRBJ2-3,CASSLGPRLAGRGNTQYF,TGTGCCAGCAGTTTAGGTCCCCGTCTAGCCGGGCGTGGGAATACGCAGTATTTT
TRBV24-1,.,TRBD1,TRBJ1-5,CATTKTGESNQPQHF,TGTGCCACGACTAAGACAGGGGAGAGCAATCAGCCCCAGCATTTT
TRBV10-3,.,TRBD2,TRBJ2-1,CAISSGTSGNNEQFF,TGTGCCATCAGCTCCGGGACTAGCGGGAACAATGAGCAGTTCTTC
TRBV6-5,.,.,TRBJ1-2,CASSYQGNYGYTF,TGTGCCAGCAGTTACCAGGGGAACTATGGCTACACCTTC
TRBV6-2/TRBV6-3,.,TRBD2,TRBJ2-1,CASSYPTLAGETNYNEQFF,TGTGCCAGCAGTTACCCGACCCTAGCGGGAGAGACCAACTACAATGAGCAGTTCTTC
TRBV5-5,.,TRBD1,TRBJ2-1,CASSGSGQGTNEQFF,TGTGCCAGCAGCGGCTCGGGACAGGGGACCAATGAGCAGTTCTTC
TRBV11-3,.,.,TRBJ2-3,CASSLGTGADTDTQYF,TGTGCCAGCAGCTTAGGGACGGGAGCCGACACAGATACGCAGTATTTT
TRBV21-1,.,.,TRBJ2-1,CASSKKTTGDGEQFF,TGTGCCAGCAGCAAAAAAACGACAGGGGATGGTGAGCAGTTCTTC
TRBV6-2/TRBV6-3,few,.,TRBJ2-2,CASSYLRVNPNTGELFF,TGTGCCAGCAGTTACTTACGCGTTAACCCAAACACCGGGGAGCTGTTTTTT
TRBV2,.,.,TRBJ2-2,CASSEEGLGTGELFF,TGTGCCAGCAGTGAGGAGGGGTTGGGGACCGGGGAGCTGTTTTTT
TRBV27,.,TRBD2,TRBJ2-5,CASSLAGVGETQYF,TGTGCCAGCAGTTTAGCGGGAGTGGGGGAGACCCAGTACTTC
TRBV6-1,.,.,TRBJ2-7,CASSEFGQGFGYEQYF,TGTGCCAGCAGTGAATTCGGTCAGGGATTTGGCTACGAGCAGTACTTC
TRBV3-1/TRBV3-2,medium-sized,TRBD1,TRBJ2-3,CASSPGQGWRYTQYF,TGTGCCAGCAGCCCAGGACAGGGATGGAGGTATACGCAGTATTTT
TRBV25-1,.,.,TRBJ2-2,CASRDTRNTGELFF,TGTGCCAGCAGAGATACTAGGAACACCGGGGAGCTGTTTTTT
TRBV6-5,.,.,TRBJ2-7,CASSYPQKVQRYEQYF,TGTGCCAGCAGTTACCCACAAAAGGTACAGCGGTACGAGCAGTACTTC
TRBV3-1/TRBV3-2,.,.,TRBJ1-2,CASSQNRGGYTF,TGTGCCAGCAGCCAGAACCGGGGTGGCTACACCTTC
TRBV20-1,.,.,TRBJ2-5,CSASPEETQYF,TGCAGTGCTAGCCCAGAAGAGACCCAGTACTTC
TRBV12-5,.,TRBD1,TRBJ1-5,CASGFWVGTGGLYSNQPQHF,TGTGCTAGTGGCTTCTGGGTTGGGACAGGAGGCTTATATAGCAATCAGCCCCAGCATTTT